The 25 T cell receptor beta chains given below trace back to one sample, sequenced in a study of cytomegalovirus exposure and HLA in healthy donors. Researchers ran the PCR with 60 Vbeta and 13 Jbeta primers. Using immunoSEQ multiplex PCR, the repertoire was profiled, and TCRdb retains in-frame clones only, with some absent. Here the sample spans over 150,000 clones, 65% to 85% being singletons. The sequenced sample was PBMCs. The origin of the receptors is a boy aged 2-9 years in good health and CMV-seronegative.

The V gene is TRBV18, the J gene TRBJ2-7, with D possibly TRBD2 on 5 matching bases. Trimming shortened V by 6 bases and J by 3 bases, and 15 bases separated the two germline ends. This CDR3 has 14 residues. The germline CDR1 and CDR2 sequences are KGHSH and LQKENI. The CDR3 loop is CASSPEDGNYEQYF. The CDR3 bases are TGTGCCAGCTCCCCCGAGGACGGGAACTACGAGCAGTACTTC.

The V call is TRBV30, the J call TRBJ2-5; D possibly corresponds to TRBD1 (6 bases). The V gene's germline CDR1 is GTSNPN and CDR2 SVGIG (reference sequence). The CDR3 totals 13 residues. V shed 3 bases and J shed 5 bases, with 13 bases lying between them. CDR3 sequence reads: CAWRHPGVETQYF. The CDR3 coding sequence is TGTGCCTGGAGGCACCCAGGGGTGGAGACCCAGTACTTC. Full variable domain (remainder filled in from reference TRBV30 and TRBJ2-5): SQTIHQWPATLVQPVGSPLSLECTVEGTSNPNLYWYRQAAGRGLQLLFYSVGIGQISSEVPQNLSASRPQDRQFILSSKKLLLSDSGFYLCAWRHPGVETQYFGPGTRLLVL.

This chain links TRBV5-5 with TRBJ1-2; possibly TRBD1 for D (5 bases). Germline assignment: CDR1 SGHKS and CDR2 YYEKEE (reference sequence). The V end was cut by 3 bases, the J end by 1 base, with 13 bases between. This CDR3 has 15 residues. The chain's CDR3 is CASSSSQTVNYGYTF. DNA of the CDR3: TGTGCCAGCAGCTCCTCCCAGACAGTTAACTATGGCTACACCTTC.

The rearrangement joins TRBV6-6 to TRBJ2-5; TRBD1 aligns across 8 bases. The J call may be faulty, since TRBJ2-7 better matches the DNA end. CDR1 and CDR2 from the germline V gene are MNHNY and SVGAGI (reference sequence). The CDR3 runs to 15 residues. The CDR3 coding sequence is TGTGCCAGCAGTTTAAAGGGGACAGGCTCCTACGAGCAGTACTTC. Translated, it gives CASSLKGTGSYEQYF.

A note on this clone: A read error may account for a junction end that differs from germline. This chain joins TRBV7-9 and TRBJ1-6; TRBD1 aligns across 9 bases. The CDR3 is made up of 17 amino acids. CDR1 SEHNR and CDR2 FQNEAQ come from the germline V gene (reference sequence). As DNA, the CDR3 is TGTTCCAGCAGCTCCGGGACAGGGAATATACCCGTTTCACCCCTCCACTTT. It yields the protein CSSSSGTGNIPVSPLHF.

The rearrangement uses TRBV19 and TRBJ2-2; the D is unclear. The CDR3 spans 16 residues. Trimming left V 5 bases short and J 3 bases short, with 16 bases between. CDR1 and CDR2 (germline): LNHDA, SQIVND (reference sequence). The CDR3 nucleotides read TGTGCCAGTAGTCAGGAACAAACGTATTACACCGGGGAGCTGTTTTTT. This codes for CASSQEQTYYTGELFF.

The gene calls are TRBV7-2 and TRBJ1-2, with D possibly being TRBD1 (5 bases). In germline, CDR1 is SGHTA, CDR2 FQGNSA. The CDR3 sequence is 17 residues long. Trimming shortened V by 0 bases and J by 0 bases, and 14 bases separated the two germline ends. The CDR3 region is CASSLANPRGSNYGYTF. The CDR3 nucleotides read TGTGCCAGCAGCTTAGCCAACCCCCGGGGGTCTAACTATGGCTACACCTTC.

V and J are TRBV5-1 and TRBJ2-7; TRBD2 aligns across 13 bases. Germline CDR1 reads SGHRS; CDR2 reads YFSETQ. The CDR3 runs to 16 residues. The V and J ends lost 5 bases and 7 bases, in that order; junction bases with no gene match: 12. CDR3 sequence (DNA): TGCGCCAGCAGGTTCACGACGGGACTAGCGGGATCAGAGCAGTACTTC. Translating gives CASRFTTGLAGSEQYF.

The chain combines TRBV18 with TRBJ2-3, with 8 bases identical to TRBD1. Germline-derived CDR1 and CDR2 are KGHSH and LQKENI. The CDR3 runs to 17 residues. V shed 1 base, J shed 2 bases, and the junction held 8 bases outside the gene matches. CDR3 amino acids: CASSPRGTGPPTDTQYF. CDR3 DNA sequence: TGTGCCAGCTCACCACGGGGGACAGGACCCCCCACAGATACGCAGTATTTT.

The CDR3 protein is CASSRGTADTQYF. In DNA, the CDR3 is TGTGCCAGTAGTCGGGGTACCGCAGATACGCAGTATTTT. The rearrangement uses TRBV19 and TRBJ2-3; tentatively, D is TRBD2 (5 bases). Germline values: CDR1 LNHDA, CDR2 SQIVND (reference sequence). The CDR3 loop spans 13 amino acids. V lost 5 bases to trimming and J lost 4 bases, with 10 bases between them.

The table lists this clone with a count of one. V and J are TRBV7-2 and TRBJ1-1, with 7 bases identical to TRBD1. The CDR3 has 16 residues. V was clipped by 5 bases and J by 0 bases; unmatched bases: 9. Per the germline V gene, CDR1 is SGHTA and CDR2 is FQGNSA. The CDR3 DNA reads TGTGCCAGCAGCCTCGGACAGGTGAACATGAACACTGAAGCTTTCTTT. Translation: CASSLGQVNMNTEAFF.

V and J are TRBV6-5 and TRBJ1-2, with D maybe TRBD1 (5 bases). CDR1 is MNHEY, CDR2 SVGAGI, per germline. The length of the CDR3 is 14 residues. Trimming removed 1 base at V and 8 bases at J, with 14 bases between. CDR3 region: CASSYFPGFNGYTF. The CDR3 DNA sequence: TGTGCCAGCAGTTACTTCCCAGGGTTTAACGGCTACACCTTC.

The V gene is TRBV29-1, the J gene TRBJ1-2, with 7 bases aligning to TRBD1. Germline V gene lookup returns CDR1 SQVTM and CDR2 ANQGSEA. V lost 6 bases, J lost 10 bases, and 11 bases stayed unmatched. The CDR3 totals 12 residues. CDR3 bases: TGCAGCGTCGAGACAGGGTTAGGCCTCTACACCTTC. Translation gives CSVETGLGLYTF. The full variable domain, completed using reference TRBV29-1 and TRBJ1-2, is SAVISQKPSRDICQRGTSLTIQCQVDSQVTMMFWYRQQPGQSLTLIATANQGSEATYESGFVIDKFPISRPNLTFSTLTVSNMSPEDSSIYLCSVETGLGLYTFGSGTRLTVV.

V and J are TRBV5-1 and TRBJ2-2; D remains ambiguous. The CDR3 is 16 amino acids. The germline V gene has CDR1 SGHRS and CDR2 YFSETQ. The V end lost 4 bases, the J end lost 6 bases, and 19 bases lay between the germline ends. CDR3 loop: CASSPGRVRFAGELFF. The CDR3 DNA is TGCGCCAGCAGCCCCGGCCGGGTAAGGTTCGCCGGGGAGCTGTTTTTT.

This clone has only a few counts. The chain has TRBV19 and TRBJ1-4; no definite D call. The germline V and J ends were trimmed by 5 bases and 8 bases, with 15 bases remaining between them. Germline-derived CDR1 and CDR2 are LNHDA and SQIVND (reference sequence). The CDR3 loop spans 14 amino acids. This chain's CDR3 is CASSPRRGGEKLFF. The CDR3 DNA follows: TGTGCCAGTAGTCCGCGAAGAGGAGGAGAAAAACTGTTTTTT. Supplemented by reference TRBV19 and TRBJ1-4, the full variable domain reads DGGITQSPKYLFRKEGQNVTLSCEQNLNHDAMYWYRQDPGQGLRLIYYSQIVNDFQKGDIAEGYSVSREKKESFPLTVTSAQKNPTAFYLCASSPRRGGEKLFFGSGTQLSVL.

The chain uses TRBV2 and TRBJ2-5, with D tentatively TRBD1 (5 bases). Per germline, CDR1 SNHLY and CDR2 FYNNEI. The CDR3 totals 16 residues. Deletions cut 6 bases from V and 1 base from J, with 18 bases between. This CDR3 is CASRGVSGRSQETQYF. CDR3 bases: TGTGCCAGCAGAGGGGTGTCCGGGCGCAGCCAAGAGACCCAGTACTTC.

The V call is TRBV10-2, the J call TRBJ2-3, with a possible D match to TRBD2 (5 bases). The V end was cut by 4 bases, the J end by 4 bases, with 12 bases between. This CDR3 has 14 amino acids. CDR1 WSHSY and CDR2 SAAADI come from the germline V gene. CDR3 coding DNA: TGCGCCAGCAGTGTCTCAGTGAGGGCAGATACGCAGTATTTT. Translating it yields CASSVSVRADTQYF.

The chain recombines TRBV7-8 with TRBJ2-7, with D possibly TRBD2 on 6 matching bases. In germline, CDR1 is SGHVS, CDR2 FQNEAQ. The V end lost 5 bases, the J end lost 5 bases, and 16 bases lay between the germline ends. The CDR3 consists of 14 residues. CDR3 loop: CASSRAEGRDEQYV. For the CDR3, the DNA is TGTGCCAGCAGCCGGGCGGAGGGAAGGGACGAGCAGTACGTC.

The V gene is TRBV4-3, the J gene TRBJ2-1; 14 bases agree with TRBD2. The V gene's germline CDR1 is LGHNA and CDR2 YSLEER. V trimming: 0 bases; J trimming: 8 bases; junction bases outside the gene matches: 6. This CDR3 has 17 amino acids. The CDR3 DNA is TGCGCCAGCAGCCAAGATACGACTAGCGGGGGGGCTGATGAGCAGTTCTTC. The encoded protein is CASSQDTTSGGADEQFF.

The DNA of the CDR3 is TGTGCCAGCAGTTACTCCCCCCTGAGCGATACGCAGTATTTT. Residues: CASSYSPLSDTQYF. The chain employs TRBV6-5 and TRBJ2-3, with D uncertain. The CDR3 extends over 14 amino acids. Germline V gene data show CDR1 as MNHEY and CDR2 as SVGAGI. Between the trimmed V and J ends, which lost 0 bases and 6 bases, there was a span of 10 bases.

The V call is TRBV30, the J call TRBJ2-7; 7 bases map to TRBD2. The CDR3 contains 14 residues. Trimming at V came to 1 base and at J to 2 bases, leaving 5 bases not matched to a gene. Germline assignment: CDR1 GTSNPN and CDR2 SVGIG (reference sequence). The DNA of the CDR3 is TGTGCCTGGAGTGCGATAGCGGGTACCTACGAGCAGTACTTC. Translated, it gives CAWSAIAGTYEQYF.

The V and J genes are TRBV19 and TRBJ2-2, with 11 positions matching TRBD1. The germline gives CDR1 LNHDA, CDR2 SQIVND (reference sequence). CDR3 length: 13 amino acids. V shed 9 bases and J 5 bases; nucleotides not matched to a gene: 2. In DNA, the CDR3 is TGTGCCAGCGGGACAGGGGGTACCGGGGAGCTGTTTTTT. Protein product: CASGTGGTGELFF.

The chain employs TRBV2 and TRBJ1-3; 10 positions agree with TRBD1. CDR3 length equals 14 residues. Trimming removed 3 bases from V and 8 bases from J; junction bases left unmatched: 4. Germline CDR1 and CDR2: SNHLY and FYNNEI. DNA of the CDR3: TGTGCCAGCAGTGATAGACAGGGGGCGGACACCATATATTTT. Residues: CASSDRQGADTIYF.

The rearrangement uses TRBV10-3 and TRBJ1-1, with D hard to call. CDR1 is ENHRY, CDR2 SYGVKD, per germline. The CDR3 loop spans 12 amino acids. The V end was cut by 10 bases, the J end by 2 bases, with 11 bases between. CDR3 sequence: CASREPNTEAFF. CDR3 coding DNA: TGTGCCAGTAGAGAACCCAACACTGAAGCTTTCTTT.

The J gene is TRBJ1-2, the V gene TRBV7-9; no clear D gene. The CDR3 sequence is 15 residues long. V lost 4 bases and J 0 bases, leaving 12 bases between the germline ends. Germline-derived CDR1 and CDR2 are SEHNR and FQNEAQ (reference sequence). The CDR3 region is CASSYPRRTNYGYTF. The CDR3 region has the DNA TGTGCCAGCAGCTACCCGAGGAGAACTAACTATGGCTACACCTTC.